These 13 T cell receptor beta chains were sequenced from one sample in a study of control samples from healthy donors and cancer patients. Profiled with immunoSEQ multiplex PCR; TCRdb holds only in-frame clones, not every one. The sample shows approximately 170,000 clones, 80% to 95% of them seen only once. The sample consisted of blood. Every receptor here comes from a woman aged 60-75 years in good health.

To note about this clone: The junction shows a germline mismatch at one end, possibly a read error. The gene calls are TRBV27 and TRBJ2-5; 7 positions match TRBD2. The CDR3 length is 16 residues. Germline lookup yields CDR1 MNHEY and CDR2 SMNVEV (reference sequence). The CDR3 region is CASSQDSGAGGETQHF. The DNA for the CDR3 is TGTGCCAGCAGTCAAGACAGCGGGGCCGGCGGCGAGACCCAGCACTTC.

The CDR3 nucleotides are TGTGCCAGCAGCTTCATGGGATCCTACGAGCAGTACTTC. Protein: CASSFMGSYEQYF. The rearrangement uses TRBV13 and TRBJ2-7; D call uncertain. Germline CDR1 is PRHDT and CDR2 is FYEKMQ (reference sequence). Trimming stripped 3 bases from V and 1 base from J, with 7 bases between. The CDR3 runs 13 residues.

The chain recombines TRBV6-2 or TRBV6-3 with TRBJ1-6; 7 bases agree with TRBD1. CDR1 and CDR2 (germline): MNHEY, SVGEGT. The J segment lost 9 bases and the V segment lost 5 bases, leaving 4 bases of the junction unmatched. The CDR3 consists of 13 residues. The CDR3 protein is CASSRGRGSPLHF. The CDR3 DNA is TGTGCCAGCAGTAGGGGGCGCGGTTCACCCCTCCACTTT.

The chain uses TRBV27 and TRBJ1-5, with TRBD1 identical over 8 bases. The CDR3 has 15 amino acids. With V trimmed by 5 bases and J by 6 bases, 9 bases remained unmatched. Germline V gene lookup returns CDR1 MNHEY and CDR2 SMNVEV (reference sequence). The CDR3 bases are TGTGCCAGCAGTGGACAGGGATTAGTTGGTCAGCCCCAGCATTTT. It is translated as CASSGQGLVGQPQHF.

The chain has TRBV4-3 and TRBJ2-7; perhaps TRBD1 as D (6 bases). Germline assignment: CDR1 LGHNA and CDR2 YSLEER. Trimming removed 1 base at V and 2 bases at J, with 9 bases between. CDR3 length: 14 residues. For the CDR3, the DNA is TGCGCCAGCAGCCAAGTCCAGGGGCCCTACGAGCAGTACTTC. This translates into CASSQVQGPYEQYF.

The chain combines TRBV6-2 or TRBV6-3 with TRBJ1-1; a weak D match, TRBD1 (5 bases). The CDR3 runs 16 residues. Trimming stripped 5 bases from V and 7 bases from J, with 23 bases between. Germline lookup yields CDR1 MNHEY and CDR2 SVGEGT. In DNA form, the CDR3 reads TGTGCCAGCAGTGCAGATTTGGGGGGACTTCCCTATGAAGCTTTCTTT. It codes for CASSADLGGLPYEAFF.

Turning to this clone: The junction shows a germline mismatch at one end, possibly a read error. The J gene is TRBJ1-1, the V gene TRBV27; D is unresolved. CDR3 length: 8 amino acids. Germline CDR1 and CDR2: MNHEY and SMNVEV (reference sequence). As DNA, the CDR3 is TGCGTTAACACTGAAGCTTTCTTT. It translates to CVNTEAFF.

CDR3 amino acids: CASSLADRFRETQYF. In nucleotides, the CDR3 is TGTGCCAGCAGCTTGGCAGACAGGTTTAGAGAGACCCAGTACTTC. The chain employs TRBV5-8 and TRBJ2-5; TRBD1 is a possible D gene (6 bases). The CDR3 length is 15 residues. CDR1 is SGHTS, CDR2 YDEGEE, per germline. The germline V and J ends were trimmed by 0 bases and 4 bases, with 13 bases remaining between them.

The V and J genes are TRBV4-2 and TRBJ2-3, with D possibly being TRBD1 or TRBD2 (5 bases each). The CDR3 totals 19 residues. V gave up 4 bases and J gave up 4 bases, with 27 bases separating them. CDR1 and CDR2 (germline): LGHNA, YNFKEQ. The CDR3 sequence is CASSPDGRQASRDADTQYF. DNA of the CDR3: TGTGCCAGCAGCCCCGATGGCCGGCAAGCTAGCAGGGATGCAGATACGCAGTATTTT.

The rearrangement uses TRBV3-1 (or the pseudogene TRBV3-2) and TRBJ1-6, with a possible D match to TRBD1 (5 bases). Germline V gene sequence: CDR1 LGHDT, CDR2 YNNKEL (reference sequence). The CDR3 runs to 13 residues. CDR3 residues: CATGGSYNSPLHF. Here the CDR3 DNA reads TGTGCTACGGGGGGCTCCTATAATTCACCCCTCCACTTT.

The chain combines TRBV7-2 with TRBJ1-1; D is unclear. V shed 1 base and J shed 6 bases, with 9 bases lying between them. Germline V gene data show CDR1 as SGHTA and CDR2 as FQGNSA. The CDR3 contains 13 residues. CDR3 DNA sequence: TGTGCCAGCAGCTTAGTTGCGGGAGCTGAAGCTTTCTTT. Translated: CASSLVAGAEAFF.

CDR3 sequence reads: CASSFGTGSYEQYF. CDR3 DNA: TGTGCCAGCAGCTTCGGGACAGGGTCCTACGAGCAGTACTTC. The chain carries TRBV7-9 and TRBJ2-7; 9 nucleotides agree with TRBD1. V was clipped by 3 bases and J by 1 base; unmatched bases: 1. There are 14 residues in the CDR3. Per germline, CDR1 SEHNR and CDR2 FQNEAQ (reference sequence).

This clone was seen just once. The chain joins TRBV7-2 to TRBJ1-2; no clear D. Germline V gene data show CDR1 as SGHTA and CDR2 as FQGNSA. This CDR3 has 13 residues. V was pared by 9 bases and J by 5 bases, with 16 bases between. CDR3 residues: CASEVRGAYGYTF. The CDR3 region has the DNA TGTGCCAGTGAAGTGCGTGGAGCATATGGCTACACCTTC.